This T cell receptor (beta chain) was recovered during a study of CD8 T cells in ankylosing spondylitis. Study-level findings and limits: Disease-linked clones were reportedly significantly enriched in matched ankylosing spondylitis synovial fluid.

Using quantitative 5'-RACE with molecular barcodes, the authors made TCR beta libraries. MiXCR, applied by TCRdb to the 5' RACE reads, yields one record per CDR3 protein. Of more than 200,000 distinct CDR3 sequences detected, under 30% appear once; the ten largest clones hold around 0.58%. Worth noting for this clonotype: Antigen: not known.

V gave up 2 bases and J gave up 2 bases, with 11 bases separating them. The CDR3 runs 14 residues. Looked up from germline, CDR1 is DFQATT and CDR2 is SNEGSKA (reference sequence). The chain is built from TRBV20-1 and TRBJ2-3; the D is unclear. The source of this sequence is a male donor with ankylosing spondylitis or in good health (not recorded which). Sequenced: blood, either unsorted or a sorted T cell fraction (not recorded which). CDR3 loop: CSARCSRSTDTQYF. DNA for the CDR3: TGCAGTGCTAGATGTTCCAGGTCCACAGATACGCAGTATTTT.